These 9 T cell receptor beta chains share one sample of origin, sequenced in a study of blood T cell repertoires in COVID-19. Assay used: immunoSEQ multiplex PCR; TCRdb lists only in-frame clones, some missing. Of roughly 65,000 clones in the sample, roughly 86% were seen once. The sequenced sample was peripheral blood. The receptors were gathered from a woman aged 55-70 years with acute or convalescent COVID-19.

DNA of the CDR3: TGCGCCAGCGGGGACAGGGGGCTTTCAACTAATGAAAAACTGTTTTTT. Protein product: CASGDRGLSTNEKLFF. V is TRBV10-2 and J is TRBJ1-4, with 12 bases aligning to TRBD1. The V gene's germline CDR1 is WSHSY and CDR2 SAAADI. J was trimmed by 0 bases and V by 8 bases; bases with no gene match: 4. The CDR3 is made up of 16 amino acids.

The V gene is TRBV19, the J gene TRBJ2-2; 11 bases agree with TRBD2. The length of the CDR3 is 16 residues. Germline V lookup: CDR1 LNHDA, CDR2 SQIVND (reference sequence). V trimming: 4 bases; J trimming: 5 bases; junction bases outside the gene matches: 6. The CDR3 DNA follows: TGTGCCAGTAGTAGGCGGCTAGCGGGGGGAACCGGGGAGCTGTTTTTT. Translating gives CASSRRLAGGTGELFF.

This chain connects TRBV30 to TRBJ1-6; unclear D gene. Germline values: CDR1 GTSNPN, CDR2 SVGIG (reference sequence). The CDR3 has 13 amino acids. Deletions cut 5 bases from V and 10 bases from J, with 15 bases between. CDR3 coding DNA: TGTGCCTGGGTCGGAGGGATGGGGTCACCCCTCCACTTT. This codes for CAWVGGMGSPLHF.

This clone was detected many times. The genes are TRBV7-9 and TRBJ2-1; 7 bases line up with TRBD1. Per the germline V gene, CDR1 is SEHNR and CDR2 is FQNEAQ (reference sequence). There are 12 residues in the CDR3. Unmatched junction bases numbered 3, after V lost 4 bases and J lost 9 bases. The CDR3 DNA follows: TGTGCCAGCAGCTCTGACAGGGTTGAGCAGTTCTTC. Protein sequence: CASSSDRVEQFF.

The rearrangement joins TRBV7-9 to TRBJ1-1, with 7 nucleotides matching TRBD1. V shed 5 bases and J 2 bases; nucleotides not matched to a gene: 17. The CDR3 is made up of 18 amino acids. CDR1 is SEHNR, CDR2 FQNEAQ, per germline (reference sequence). The CDR3 bases are TGTGCCAGCAGCAACCCTTTTCAACCGACAGGGCCCAACACTGAAGCTTTCTTT. Protein: CASSNPFQPTGPNTEAFF.

This clone has a handful of counts. The gene calls are TRBV4-1 and TRBJ1-2; possible D gene TRBD1, 5 bases. The length of the CDR3 is 15 residues. Per germline, CDR1 MGHRA and CDR2 YSYEKL. V was shortened by 0 bases and J by 3 bases, with 11 bases between the two germline ends. DNA of the CDR3: TGCGCCAGCAGCCAAGAGGAACAGGCTGACTATGGCTACACCTTC. This translates into CASSQEEQADYGYTF.

V gene TRBV7-8 combines with J gene TRBJ2-7; TRBD1 agrees at 8 bases. Germline V gives CDR1 SGHVS, CDR2 FQNEAQ. The V gene end was trimmed by 2 bases and the J gene end by 0 bases; junction bases not matched to a gene: 6. The CDR3 spans 16 residues. The CDR3 bases are TGTGCCAGCAGCTTATTAGGACAGGGCTTCTCCTACGAGCAGTACTTC. Its translation: CASSLLGQGFSYEQYF.

This clone appeared a few times. V and J are TRBV21-1 and TRBJ2-2; the D call of TRBD2 is as the table states it, not checked on the DNA. TRBV21-1 is deemed a pseudogene. The CDR3 length is 18 residues. The CDR3 nucleotides read TGTGCCAGCCCTCAAACGACTAGCGGGGCGATAAACACCGGGGAGCTGTTTTTT. Residues: CASPQTTSGAINTGELFF.

The V and J genes are TRBV7-8 and TRBJ1-4; the D gene is possibly TRBD1 (5 bases). Trimming removed 2 bases from V and 8 bases from J, with 9 bases in between. Germline V gene data show CDR1 as SGHVS and CDR2 as FQNEAQ. The CDR3 has 13 residues. This chain's CDR3 is CASSLRGFEKLFF. The DNA for the CDR3 is TGTGCCAGCAGCTTAAGGGGTTTCGAAAAACTGTTTTTT. Based on the CDR3 plus reference TRBV7-8 and TRBJ1-4, the full variable domain is GAGVSQSPRYKVAKRGQDVALRCDPISGHVSLFWYQQALGQGPEFLTYFQNEAQLDKSGLPSDRFFAERPEGSVSTLKIQRTQQEDSAVYLCASSLRGFEKLFFGSGTQLSVL.